One and the same sample provided the 17 T cell receptor beta chains below, sequenced in a study of T cell responses to AZD1222 COVID-19 vaccine. Some clones are missing from TCRdb's copy, which holds only in-frame ones; the method was immunoSEQ multiplex PCR. The data show tens of thousands of clones, with almost 80% seen just once and roughly 21% held by the top ten. Sequenced material: peripheral blood, taken on day 0 of AZD1222 vaccination. The receptor source for this set is an adult in good health.

This clone was seen a handful of times. The chain recombines TRBV30 with TRBJ1-6; no reliable D call. Trimming took 1 base from V and 9 from J, leaving 10 bases between them. This CDR3 has 13 amino acids. The germline CDR1 and CDR2 sequences are GTSNPN and SVGIG (reference sequence). CDR3 amino acids: CAWSDPGRSPLHF. Here the CDR3 DNA reads TGTGCCTGGAGTGACCCCGGGCGTTCACCCCTCCACTTT. The entire variable domain, with the rest obtained from reference TRBV30 and TRBJ1-6, is as follows: SQTIHQWPATLVQPVGSPLSLECTVEGTSNPNLYWYRQAAGRGLQLLFYSVGIGQISSEVPQNLSASRPQDRQFILSSKKLLLSDSGFYLCAWSDPGRSPLHFGNGTRLTVT.

J is TRBJ1-3 and V is TRBV27, with no clear D. The V gene lost 5 bases and the J gene lost 1 base, with 9 bases spanning the gap. Germline V gene sequence: CDR1 MNHEY, CDR2 SMNVEV (reference sequence). This CDR3 comprises 14 residues. CDR3 loop: CASSEHNSGNTIYF. The DNA of the CDR3 is TGTGCCAGCAGTGAACATAATTCTGGAAACACCATATATTTT.

The rearrangement uses TRBV5-6 and TRBJ1-3; possible D gene TRBD1, 5 bases. Germline V CDR1 and CDR2: SGHDT, YYEEEE. V lost 4 bases and J lost 0, with 11 bases in between. This CDR3 is 15 amino acids long. CDR3 DNA: TGTGCCAGCAGCAAGCGGGGGGGCTCTGGAAACACCATATATTTT. It codes for CASSKRGGSGNTIYF.

This clone occurred once. The chain combines TRBV24-1 with TRBJ1-2; D possibly corresponds to TRBD1 (5 bases). The germline V gene encodes CDR1 KGHDR and CDR2 SFDVKD. The CDR3 runs 15 residues. V dropped 3 bases and J dropped 4 bases, with 14 bases sitting between them. CDR3 sequence: CATSDKTGTSYGYTF. CDR3 coding DNA: TGTGCCACCAGTGATAAAACCGGGACTTCCTATGGCTACACCTTC.

The CDR3 DNA reads as TGTGCCAGCAGTTACTTAGACAGCTCCTACGAGCAGTACTTC. Residues: CASSYLDSSYEQYF. V gene TRBV6-5 combines with J gene TRBJ2-7; possible D gene TRBD1, 5 bases. Germline V gives CDR1 MNHEY, CDR2 SVGAGI. V lost 1 base, J lost 0 bases, and 7 bases lay in between. CDR3 size: 14 residues.

The rearrangement uses TRBV2 and TRBJ2-7; the match to TRBD1 covers 8 bases. This CDR3 contains 13 residues. The J segment lost 3 bases and the V segment lost 7 bases, leaving 5 bases of the junction unmatched. Germline CDR1 and CDR2: SNHLY and FYNNEI. The CDR3, as DNA: TGTGCCAGCAATACAGGGGGTGGCTACGAGCAGTACTTC. Amino acid sequence: CASNTGGGYEQYF.

This clone was seen just once. The chain couples TRBV4-1 to TRBJ2-7; D ambiguous. The germline V gene encodes CDR1 MGHRA and CDR2 YSYEKL. CDR3 length: 14 amino acids. The germline V and J ends were trimmed by 4 bases and 0 bases, with 10 bases remaining between them. Written as DNA, the CDR3 is TGCGCCAGCAGCCTTAGATCGGACTCCTACGAGCAGTACTTC. Translating it yields CASSLRSDSYEQYF.

The V call is TRBV3-1 (or the pseudogene TRBV3-2), the J call TRBJ1-5; D uncertain. The CDR3 extends over 13 amino acids. V was clipped by 2 bases and J by 6 bases, with 8 bases between them. Germline CDR1 and CDR2: LGHDT and YNNKEL (reference sequence). CDR3 DNA sequence: TGTGCCAGCAGCCAATACTTAGGTCAGCCCCAGCATTTT. It translates to CASSQYLGQPQHF.

J is TRBJ1-3 and V is TRBV12-5; 7 bases line up with TRBD1. Trimming removed 3 bases from V and 0 bases from J; junction bases left unmatched: 2. Germline V gene lookup returns CDR1 LGHNT and CDR2 FRNRAP. The CDR3 spans 15 residues. In DNA form, the CDR3 reads TGTGCTAGTGGTTTAGGGGGCTCCTCTGGAAACACCATATATTTT. Protein sequence: CASGLGGSSGNTIYF.

The rearrangement uses TRBV28 and TRBJ2-1; D remains ambiguous. Trimming shortened V by 9 bases and J by 2 bases, and 11 bases separated the two germline ends. This CDR3 comprises 13 residues. The germline gives CDR1 MDHEN, CDR2 SYDVKM. The CDR3 reads CASIRTPYNEQFF. The CDR3 DNA reads as TGTGCCAGTATTAGGACGCCCTACAATGAGCAGTTCTTC.

The chain has TRBV10-3 and TRBJ2-1; TRBD2 matches at 7 bases. Germline V gene lookup returns CDR1 ENHRY and CDR2 SYGVKD. The CDR3 runs to 14 residues. V lost 9 bases and J lost 8; bases outside the gene matches: 13. The CDR3 DNA is TGTGCCATTACCGGGAGGCTCTCTGCGGATGAGCAGTTCTTC. This gives the protein CAITGRLSADEQFF.

The chain employs TRBV7-2 and TRBJ1-5; no clear D gene. Germline loops: CDR1 SGHTA, CDR2 FQGNSA. The CDR3 totals 14 residues. The ends were cut back, 5 bases at V and 1 base at J, with 9 bases in the middle. CDR3 nucleotide sequence: TGTGCCAGCAGCACAGACAACAGCAATCAGCCCCAGCATTTT. This translates into CASSTDNSNQPQHF.

The V and J genes are TRBV19 and TRBJ1-6, with 7 bases lining up with TRBD1. V shed 9 bases and J 4 bases; nucleotides not matched to a gene: 12. Per the germline V gene, CDR1 is LNHDA and CDR2 is SQIVND (reference sequence). This CDR3 has 16 amino acids. CDR3: CASKARRGQYNSPLHF. The DNA for the CDR3 is TGTGCCAGCAAGGCCCGGCGGGGACAGTATAATTCACCCCTCCACTTT.

This chain joins TRBV2 and TRBJ1-4, with D possibly TRBD1 on 6 matching bases. Trimming cost V 5 bases and J 5 bases, with 12 bases left between them. Germline CDR1 reads SNHLY; CDR2 reads FYNNEI. The CDR3 runs to 14 residues. Here the CDR3 reads CASSRDTGNEKLFF. The CDR3 DNA reads TGTGCCAGCAGTAGGGACACGGGCAATGAAAAACTGTTTTTT.

J is TRBJ2-5 and V is TRBV7-2, with a possible D match to TRBD1 (6 bases). Germline-derived CDR1 and CDR2 are SGHTA and FQGNSA. Trimming left V 2 bases short and J 5 bases short, with 12 bases between. This CDR3 contains 14 residues. CDR3: CASSLLQGSETQYF. DNA of the CDR3: TGTGCCAGCAGCTTATTGCAGGGGTCGGAGACCCAGTACTTC.

V and J are TRBV9 and TRBJ2-1; D remains ambiguous. CDR3 length: 15 amino acids. The V end was cut by 3 bases, the J end by 10 bases, with 20 bases between. The germline CDR1 and CDR2 sequences are SGDLS and YYNGEE. The CDR3 nucleotides are TGTGCCAGCAGCGGTAGCATGGGGTCCTGGTCGGAGCAGTTCTTC. It specifies CASSGSMGSWSEQFF.

The J gene is TRBJ1-1, the V gene TRBV29-1; D might be TRBD1 (5 bases). The CDR3 length is 12 residues. V was pared by 4 bases and J by 2 bases, with 8 bases between. Germline V CDR1 and CDR2: SQVTM, ANQGSEA. CDR3 residues: CSVAQGNTEAFF. CDR3 nucleotides: TGCAGCGTTGCGCAGGGAAACACTGAAGCTTTCTTT.